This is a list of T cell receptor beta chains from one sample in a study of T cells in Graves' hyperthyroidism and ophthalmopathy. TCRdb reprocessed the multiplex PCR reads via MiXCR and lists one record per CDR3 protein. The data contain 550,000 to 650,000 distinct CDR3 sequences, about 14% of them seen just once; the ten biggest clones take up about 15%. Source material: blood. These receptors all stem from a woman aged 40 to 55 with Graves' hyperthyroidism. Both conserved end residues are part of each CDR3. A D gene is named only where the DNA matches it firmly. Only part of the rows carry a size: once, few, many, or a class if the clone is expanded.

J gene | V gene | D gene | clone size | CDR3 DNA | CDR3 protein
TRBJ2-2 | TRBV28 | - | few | TGTGCGCACAGAAGAGGAACCGGGGAGCTGTTTTTT | CAHRRGTGELFF
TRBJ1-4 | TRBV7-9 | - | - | TGTGCCAGCAGCCGTACCGGGACCTTAGACGAAAAACTGTTTTTT | CASSRTGTLDEKLFF
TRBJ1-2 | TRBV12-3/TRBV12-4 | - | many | TGTGCCAGCAGTCCCGGACCCACGGTTAGCACGGTCGGCTACACCTTC | CASSPGPTVSTVGYTF
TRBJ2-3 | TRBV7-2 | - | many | TGTGCCAGCAGCTTAATGAGGAATCCGGCGGCAGATACGCAGTATTTT | CASSLMRNPAADTQYF
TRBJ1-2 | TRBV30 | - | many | TGTGCCTGGAGTGTTGGGACTGGCTATGGCTACACCTTC | CAWSVGTGYGYTF
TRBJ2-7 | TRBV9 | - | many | TGTGCCAGCAGCGAGGCTAGCGTTTCCTACGAGCAGTACTTC | CASSEASVSYEQYF
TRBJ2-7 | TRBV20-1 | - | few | TGCAGTGCTAGTTCTTGGCAGCACTACGAGCAGTACTTC | CSASSWQHYEQYF
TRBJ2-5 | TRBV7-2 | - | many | TGTGCCAGCAGCCCCAGACGGCAGGTTGTGAAAGAGACCCAGTACTTC | CASSPRRQVVKETQYF
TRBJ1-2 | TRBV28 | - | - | TGTGCCAGCAGTTTTGTGGGGGGGGTCAGAGGCTACACCTTC | CASSFVGGVRGYTF
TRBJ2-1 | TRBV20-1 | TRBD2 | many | TGCAGTCCCCTAGCGGGGGACAGAATATACAATGAGCAGTTCTTC | CSPLAGDRIYNEQFF
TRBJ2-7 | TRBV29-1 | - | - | TGCAGCGTTCAGGGAGCTTACGAGCAGTACTTC | CSVQGAYEQYF
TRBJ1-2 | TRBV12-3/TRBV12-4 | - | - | TGTGCCAGCAGTTTAGAATCTGGTGTTCCTTATGGCTACACCTTC | CASSLESGVPYGYTF
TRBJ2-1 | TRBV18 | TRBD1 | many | TGTGCCAGCTCACCTATGGGACAGGGGCATCACAATGAGCAGTTCTTC | CASSPMGQGHHNEQFF
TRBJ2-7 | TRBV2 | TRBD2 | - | TGTGCCAGCAGCGCCGGACTAGCGGGAGGAACCTACGAGCAGTACTTC | CASSAGLAGGTYEQYF
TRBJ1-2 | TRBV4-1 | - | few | TGCGCCAGCAGCCAGACTACAGGGACGGTTAACTATGGCTACACCTTC | CASSQTTGTVNYGYTF
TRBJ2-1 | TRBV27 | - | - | TGTGCCAGCTCTGGTGGGCTGGGGCAGGTTCGGGAGTTCTTC | CASSGGLGQVREFF
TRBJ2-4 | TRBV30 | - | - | TGTGCCTGGAGGGGGATGGCCAAAAACATTCAGTACTTC | CAWRGMAKNIQYF
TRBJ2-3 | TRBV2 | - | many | TGTGCCAGCAGTGTTGGGGGATTTGGAACAGATACGCAGTATTTT | CASSVGGFGTDTQYF
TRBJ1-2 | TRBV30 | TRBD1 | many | TGTGCCTGGAGTCGAGGACCACAGGGGCCTCTCTATGGCTACACCTTC | CAWSRGPQGPLYGYTF
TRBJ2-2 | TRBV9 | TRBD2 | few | TGTGCCAGCAGCGCCCTAGCGGGGGGCGGGGAGCTGTTTTTT | CASSALAGGGELFF
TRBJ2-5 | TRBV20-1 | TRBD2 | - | TGCAGTGCTAGAGATCTGGGACTAGCGGGAGTTGAGACCCAGTACTTC | CSARDLGLAGVETQYF
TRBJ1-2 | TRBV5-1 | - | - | TGCGCCAGCAGCTTGGAATTGAGGGATGGCTACACCTTC | CASSLELRDGYTF
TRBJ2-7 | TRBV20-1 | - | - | TGCAGTGCTAGAGATCTCCGGGATCTGCACGAGCAGTACTTC | CSARDLRDLHEQYF
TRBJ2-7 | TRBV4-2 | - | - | TGTGCCAGCAGCCAAGATTTTGGGTGGGAGCAGTACTTC | CASSQDFGWEQYF
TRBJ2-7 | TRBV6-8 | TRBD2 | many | TGTGCCAGCAGCTCCTTACTAGCGGGGGCCTCCTACGAGCAGTACTTC | CASSSLLAGASYEQYF
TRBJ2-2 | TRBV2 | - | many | TGTGCCAGCTGGGGGTGGGACACCGGGGAGCTGTTTTTT | CASWGWDTGELFF
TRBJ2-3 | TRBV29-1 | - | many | TGCAGCGTTTCAGAAAAGGGGGGCACAGATACGCAGTATTTT | CSVSEKGGTDTQYF
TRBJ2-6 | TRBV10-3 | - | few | TGTGCCATCAGTGAGGGGACCTCTGGGGCCAACGTCCTGACTTTC | CAISEGTSGANVLTF
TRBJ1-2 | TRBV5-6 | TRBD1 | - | TGTGCCAGCAGCCCCGGGGAGACAGGGAAGTCTAACTATGGCTACACCTTC | CASSPGETGKSNYGYTF
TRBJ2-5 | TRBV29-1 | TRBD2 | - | TGCAGCGTTAAGCTAGCGGGAAGCCCCCAGGAGACCCAGTACTTC | CSVKLAGSPQETQYF
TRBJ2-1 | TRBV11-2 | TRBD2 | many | TGTGCCAGCAGCTTAGGACAGGGACTAGCGGGATCCGATGAGCAGTTCTTC | CASSLGQGLAGSDEQFF
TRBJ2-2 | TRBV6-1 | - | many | TGTGCCAGCAGTGAGTTGGTAGGGCAGATGAACACCGGGGAGCTGTTTTTT | CASSELVGQMNTGELFF
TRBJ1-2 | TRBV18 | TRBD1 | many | TGTGCCAGCTCACCCCCGGGACAGGACTATGGCTACACCTTC | CASSPPGQDYGYTF
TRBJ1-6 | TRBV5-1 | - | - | TGCGCCAGCAGCTTGCTTGCGGTCAGAACAGATTCACCCCTCCACTTT | CASSLLAVRTDSPLHF
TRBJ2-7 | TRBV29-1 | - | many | TGCAGCGCCACCGGGCAGGTGCGCGAGCAGTACTTC | CSATGQVREQYF
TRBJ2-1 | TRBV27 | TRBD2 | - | TGTGCCAGCAGTTCTTACTACACTAGCGGGAACAATGAGCAGTTCTTC | CASSSYYTSGNNEQFF
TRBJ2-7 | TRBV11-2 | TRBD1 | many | TGTGCCAGCAGCTTAGCCCTACTCGACAGGGTTGGCTACGAGCAGTACTTC | CASSLALLDRVGYEQYF